This T cell receptor beta chain derives from a study of blood T cell repertoires in COVID-19. Study-level information: The United States, Italy and Spain were the sources of the acute and convalescent COVID-19 samples. In each case, the material was cDNA or gDNA derived from T cells, B-cell-depleted T cells, or PBMCs.

The CDR3 extends over 14 amino acids. Germline-derived CDR1 and CDR2 are SNHLY and FYNNEI. V lost 7 bases and J 0 bases, leaving 11 bases between the germline ends. Authors' methods: Amplifying reference gene primers gave estimates of nucleated cell counts. Sequencing used immunoSEQ multiplex PCR; TCRdb keeps in-frame clones, though not all of them. V, J and clone size are those of that table, while D and trimming were read from the DNA. The profile shows over 130,000 clones, about 80% of them singletons. The sequenced sample was peripheral blood. This TCR came from a human donor in a cohort sampled during active COVID-19. The V gene is TRBV2, the J gene TRBJ2-3, with a tentative D call TRBD2 (5 bases). CDR3 in DNA: TGTGCCAGCACCCGGGGAGCTAGCACAGATACGCAGTATTTT. It yields the protein CASTRGASTDTQYF.